This passage covers 28 T cell receptor beta chains from one sample sequenced in a study of early T cells in non-severe SARS-CoV-2 infection. TCRdb processed the 5' RACE reads anew with MiXCR; each CDR3 protein has one entry. The data contain about 28,000 distinct CDR3 sequences, around 6% of them seen just once; the ten biggest clones take up around 25%. The sequencing input was whole blood. These receptors were collected from an adult who was a healthcare worker with PCR-confirmed SARS-CoV-2 infection or an uninfected control (not recorded which).

The table lists this clonotype with a count of one. It may be a read error: a sequence one base away is much more abundant. This sequence joins TRBV30 and TRBJ2-1; weak D call: TRBD2 (6 bases). V was cut by 2 bases and J by 10 bases, with 18 bases left in between. Germline V lookup: CDR1 GTSNPN, CDR2 SVGIG (reference sequence). This CDR3 contains 14 residues. The DNA of the CDR3 is TGTGCCTGGAGTCGGGACTCCCGGGGGAAAGAGCAGTTCTTC. Amino acid sequence: CAWSRDSRGKEQFF.

This clonotype was detected ten times or more. The CDR3 sequence is CASSPAAGGDTEAFF. The CDR3 nucleotides read TGTGCCAGCAGTCCCGCGGCCGGCGGGGACACTGAAGCTTTCTTT. The chain has TRBV27 and TRBJ1-1, with D hard to call. Per the germline V gene, CDR1 is MNHEY and CDR2 is SMNVEV (reference sequence). The CDR3 runs to 15 residues. V was pared by 5 bases and J by 3 bases, with 16 bases between.

This clonotype was seen a single time. A read error may explain this, as a much larger clone is one base away. The CDR3 is CASSFGTPGQGYEQCF. CDR3 DNA sequence: TGTGCCAGCAGCTTCGGGACTCCGGGACAGGGATACGAGCAGTGCTTC. This sequence joins TRBV7-9 and TRBJ2-7; 9 nucleotides line up with TRBD1. Germline loops: CDR1 SEHNR, CDR2 FQNEAQ (reference sequence). The length of the CDR3 is 16 residues.

The CDR3 DNA follows: TGTGCCATCAGTGACTCAGTCGAAGTAACCTACGAGCAGTACTTC. Translating gives CAISDSVEVTYEQYF. The V gene is TRBV10-3, the J gene TRBJ2-7; D is undetermined. Per the germline V gene, CDR1 is ENHRY and CDR2 is SYGVKD. This CDR3 comprises 15 residues. The V end was cut by 3 bases, the J end by 2 bases, with 14 bases between.

The gene calls are TRBV4-1 and TRBJ2-3, with 10 positions matching TRBD2. The CDR3 extends over 16 amino acids. The J segment lost 0 bases and the V segment lost 2 bases, leaving 2 bases of the junction unmatched. Per germline, CDR1 MGHRA and CDR2 YSYEKL. The CDR3 here is CASSQRTSGSTDTQYF. CDR3 coding DNA: TGCGCCAGCAGCCAAAGGACTAGCGGTAGCACAGATACGCAGTATTTT.

This clonotype occurred many times. The chain is built from TRBV19 and TRBJ2-2; 9 bases fit TRBD1. Unmatched junction bases numbered 3, after V lost 5 bases and J lost 2 bases. The length of the CDR3 is 15 residues. Germline lookup yields CDR1 LNHDA and CDR2 SQIVND (reference sequence). In nucleotides, the CDR3 is TGTGCCAGTAGTTGGGGACAGGGTAACACCGGGGAGCTGTTTTTT. As protein: CASSWGQGNTGELFF.

This clonotype was detected ten times or more. The chain recombines TRBV15 with TRBJ1-5; no reliable D call. Germline CDR1 reads LNHNV; CDR2 reads YYDKDF (reference sequence). The V and J ends lost 0 bases and 5 bases respectively, with 11 bases between them. The CDR3 has 15 residues. The CDR3 here is CATSRDTGNHQPQHF. The CDR3, as DNA: TGTGCCACCAGCAGAGATACGGGGAATCATCAGCCCCAGCATTTT. Looking up the rest from reference TRBV15 and TRBJ1-5 gives the full variable domain: DAMVIQNPRYQVTQFGKPVTLSCSQTLNHNVMYWYQQKSSQAPKLLFHYYDKDFNNEADTPDNFQSRRPNTSFCFLDIRSPGLGDTAMYLCATSRDTGNHQPQHFGDGTRLSIL.

The sample holds many counts of this clonotype. The chain is built from TRBV5-6 and TRBJ2-3, with no clear D. Germline V gene sequence: CDR1 SGHDT, CDR2 YYEEEE. Deletions cut 5 bases from V and 2 bases from J, with 3 bases between. This CDR3 comprises 11 residues. CDR3 nucleotides: TGTGCCAGCAGTAACACAGATACGCAGTATTTT. It encodes CASSNTDTQYF.

This clonotype was recorded a few times. This chain connects TRBV5-1 to TRBJ2-3; TRBD2 might be the D (6 bases). V was clipped by 0 bases and J by 1 base, with 12 bases between them. This CDR3 is built from 16 residues. Germline CDR1 is SGHRS and CDR2 is YFSETQ. The CDR3 DNA is TGCGCCAGCAGCTTGGTTGGCAGGGAGGGCACAGATACGCAGTATTTT. Its protein product is CASSLVGREGTDTQYF.

This clonotype was seen a few times. The genes are TRBV7-9 and TRBJ1-1; 10 bases are shared with TRBD1. V lost 5 bases, J lost 2 bases, and 8 bases stayed unmatched. Germline assignment: CDR1 SEHNR and CDR2 FQNEAQ (reference sequence). This CDR3 comprises 16 residues. In DNA form, the CDR3 reads TGTGCCAGCAGCCACGGACAGGGGGTAGTTAACACTGAAGCTTTCTTT. Its translation is CASSHGQGVVNTEAFF.

The table lists this clonotype with many counts. The chain is built from TRBV29-1 and TRBJ2-1, with unresolved D. The CDR3 contains 14 residues. CDR1 SQVTM and CDR2 ANQGSEA come from the germline V gene. V lost 4 bases to trimming and J lost 1 base, with 11 bases between them. This CDR3 reads CSVARTASYNEQFF. The CDR3 DNA is TGCAGCGTTGCCAGGACGGCATCCTACAATGAGCAGTTCTTC.

This clonotype occurred many times. The genes are TRBV12-5 and TRBJ1-6, with 7 bases aligning to TRBD1. The junction had 19 bases not matched to a gene; V was cut back by 0 bases and J by 14 bases. This CDR3 spans 18 amino acids. Germline V gene data show CDR1 as LGHNT and CDR2 as FRNRAP. The CDR3 coding sequence is TGTGCTAGTGGTTTGGTACGGTCAGGGGGGCCATACTCCGGAGCCCTCCACTTT. This sequence encodes CASGLVRSGGPYSGALHF.

This clonotype was counted only a few times. The chain is built from TRBV28 and TRBJ1-1; unclear D gene. The germline V gene has CDR1 MDHEN and CDR2 SYDVKM. Trimming took off 4 bases at V and 5 bases at J, with 5 bases between the two ends. The CDR3 has 11 residues. In nucleotides, the CDR3 is TGTGCCAGCAGTTGGAGTACTGAAGCTTTCTTT. Translated: CASSWSTEAFF.

This clonotype has a count of ten or more. The chain couples TRBV6-1 to TRBJ2-1; 7 nucleotides align to TRBD2. Looked up from germline, CDR1 is MNHNS and CDR2 is SASEGT. With V trimmed by 9 bases and J by 2 bases, 7 bases remained unmatched. The CDR3 totals 14 residues. In nucleotides, the CDR3 is TGTGCCAGTTTCGGGGGGTCTCCCTACAATGAGCAGTTCTTC. Its protein product is CASFGGSPYNEQFF.

This clonotype came up many times. Here the CDR3 reads CSARQRGLAVPYNEQFF. The CDR3 nucleotides are TGCAGTGCTAGACAGCGGGGACTAGCGGTCCCTTACAATGAGCAGTTCTTC. This rearrangement joins TRBV20-1 to TRBJ2-1, with 11 bases fitting TRBD2. With 2 bases clipped from V and 4 bases from J, the junction kept 10 bases outside the gene matches. Germline assignment: CDR1 DFQATT and CDR2 SNEGSKA (reference sequence). This CDR3 has 17 amino acids.

This clonotype was counted many times. This rearrangement joins TRBV6-1 to TRBJ2-2; 8 positions match TRBD1. The germline CDR1 and CDR2 sequences are MNHNS and SASEGT. The trim removed 3 bases at V and 5 bases at J, leaving 2 bases unmatched. CDR3 length: 14 amino acids. As DNA, the CDR3 is TGTGCCAGCAGTGAGGACAGGGTAACCGGGGAGCTGTTTTTT. It encodes CASSEDRVTGELFF.

This clonotype has just a few counts. The V gene is TRBV4-1, the J gene TRBJ2-7; TRBD2 might be the D (6 bases). Trimming took off 1 base at V and 0 bases at J, with 10 bases between the two ends. The germline gives CDR1 MGHRA, CDR2 YSYEKL. The length of the CDR3 is 15 residues. DNA for the CDR3: TGCGCCAGCAGCCAAGTCGGAGGGGCCTCCTACGAGCAGTACTTC. Translation: CASSQVGGASYEQYF.

This clonotype ranks as medium-sized. This chain joins TRBV7-6 and TRBJ2-7; TRBD2 might be the D (6 bases). The CDR3 runs to 15 residues. Germline V gene data show CDR1 as SGHVS and CDR2 as FNYEAQ. Between the trimmed V and J ends, which lost 1 base and 5 bases, there was a span of 15 bases. In nucleotides, the CDR3 is TGTGCCAGCAGCTTAGGCTACGGGAGTGGTAACGAGCAGTACTTC. It codes for CASSLGYGSGNEQYF. The full variable domain, with the rest looked up from reference TRBV7-6 and TRBJ2-7, is GAGVSQSPRYKVTKRGQDVALRCDPISGHVSLYWYRQALGQGPEFLTYFNYEAQQDKSGLPNDRFSAERPEGSISTLTIQRTEQRDSAMYRCASSLGYGSGNEQYFGPGTRLTVT.

At least ten counts were recorded for this clonotype. The CDR3 coding sequence is TGTGCCAGCAGCTTAGGTGGTGGTGGTGGGTACAATCAGCCCCAGCATTTT. This encodes CASSLGGGGGYNQPQHF. The chain uses TRBV7-2 and TRBJ1-5; no clear D. With 1 base removed from V and 3 bases from J, the gap between germline ends came to 16 bases. The CDR3 totals 17 residues. Germline lookup yields CDR1 SGHTA and CDR2 FQGNSA.

This chain joins TRBV14 and TRBJ2-7; D is ambiguous. The germline gives CDR1 SGHDN, CDR2 FVKESK. Trimming cost V 2 bases and J 3 bases, with 11 bases left between them. This CDR3 spans 14 amino acids. CDR3 loop: CASSQRAVLYEQYF. The CDR3 nucleotides are TGTGCCAGCAGCCAAAGGGCAGTCCTCTACGAGCAGTACTTC.

This clonotype is medium-sized (0.01 to 0.1%). The rearrangement uses TRBV7-8 and TRBJ2-1, with D unresolved. The CDR3 has 11 amino acids. V lost 3 bases, J lost 7 bases, and 4 bases lay in between. Germline CDR1 is SGHVS and CDR2 is FQNEAQ. As DNA, the CDR3 is TGTGCCAGCAGCTTGGGGAATGAGCAGTTCTTC. Protein product: CASSLGNEQFF.

This clonotype was counted many times. The chain carries TRBV7-2 and TRBJ1-4; possibly TRBD1 for D (5 bases). The CDR3 sequence is 15 residues long. The germline gives CDR1 SGHTA, CDR2 FQGNSA. V was shortened by 5 bases and J by 8 bases, with 18 bases between the two germline ends. This CDR3 is CASSREGRNLEKLFF. Here the CDR3 DNA reads TGTGCCAGCAGCCGCGAGGGGAGAAATCTCGAAAAACTGTTTTTT.

The sample holds many counts of this clonotype. Here the CDR3 reads CSASTVVNYGYTF. DNA for the CDR3: TGCAGTGCTTCGACAGTAGTTAACTATGGCTACACCTTC. The chain recombines TRBV20-1 with TRBJ1-2; the D gene is possibly TRBD1 (5 bases). The germline V and J ends were trimmed by 5 bases and 1 base, with 11 bases remaining between them. The germline V gene has CDR1 DFQATT and CDR2 SNEGSKA (reference sequence). The CDR3 covers 13 residues.

This clonotype was recorded at least ten times. The genes are TRBV28 and TRBJ1-5; tentatively, D is TRBD1 (5 bases). Germline-derived CDR1 and CDR2 are MDHEN and SYDVKM. The CDR3 covers 15 residues. The V end lost 5 bases, the J end lost 1 base, and 12 bases lay between the germline ends. Here the CDR3 reads CASSGGDASNQPQHF. DNA for the CDR3: TGTGCCAGCAGTGGGGGGGACGCAAGCAATCAGCCCCAGCATTTT.

The sample holds many counts of this clonotype. This chain uses TRBV7-9 with TRBJ2-3; maybe TRBD1 (5 bases). Germline CDR1 SEHNR, CDR2 FQNEAQ (reference sequence). Trimming took off 5 bases at V and 0 bases at J, with 15 bases between the two ends. This CDR3 has 16 residues. CDR3 bases: TGTGCCAGCAGCCGTTACGACAGAGCTAGCACAGATACGCAGTATTTT. It is translated as CASSRYDRASTDTQYF.

This clonotype was seen at least ten times. The V and J genes are TRBV7-3 and TRBJ2-1; 11 nucleotides line up with TRBD2. Germline V gene sequence: CDR1 SGHTA, CDR2 FQGTGA. Unmatched junction bases numbered 15, after V lost 2 bases and J lost 9 bases. This CDR3 contains 18 residues. The CDR3 DNA follows: TGTGCCAGCAGCTTACAGGCCCCACTAGCGGGAGTCATTGGTGAGCAGTTCTTC. Its protein is CASSLQAPLAGVIGEQFF.

The V and J genes are TRBV5-1 and TRBJ2-1, with D possibly TRBD1 on 5 matching bases. The CDR3 extends over 14 amino acids. Looked up from germline, CDR1 is SGHRS and CDR2 is YFSETQ. Between the trimmed V and J ends, which lost 3 bases and 3 bases, there was a span of 10 bases. CDR3 loop: CASSSQGSYNEQFF. The CDR3 DNA follows: TGCGCCAGCAGCTCTCAGGGTAGCTACAATGAGCAGTTCTTC.

This clonotype was counted a few times. The chain couples TRBV3-1 to TRBJ2-1; D is undetermined. The CDR3 length is 12 residues. Trimming pared 1 base from V and 12 bases from J, leaving 10 bases between. The V gene's germline CDR1 is LGHDT and CDR2 YNNKEL (reference sequence). CDR3 amino acids: CASSQGQTAQFF. The CDR3 DNA sequence: TGTGCCAGCAGCCAAGGGCAGACCGCGCAGTTCTTC.